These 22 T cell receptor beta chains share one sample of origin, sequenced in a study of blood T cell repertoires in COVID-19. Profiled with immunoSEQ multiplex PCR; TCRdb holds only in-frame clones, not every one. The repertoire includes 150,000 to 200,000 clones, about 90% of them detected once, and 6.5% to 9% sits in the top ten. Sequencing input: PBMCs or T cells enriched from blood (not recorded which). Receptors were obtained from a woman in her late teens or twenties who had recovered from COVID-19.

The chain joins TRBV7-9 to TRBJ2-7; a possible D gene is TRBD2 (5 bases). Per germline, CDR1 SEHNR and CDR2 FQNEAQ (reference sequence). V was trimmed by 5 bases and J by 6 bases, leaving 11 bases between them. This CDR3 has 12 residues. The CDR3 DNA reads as TGTGCCAGCAGCCCGCCGGGGTTCGAGCAGTACTTC. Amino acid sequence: CASSPPGFEQYF.

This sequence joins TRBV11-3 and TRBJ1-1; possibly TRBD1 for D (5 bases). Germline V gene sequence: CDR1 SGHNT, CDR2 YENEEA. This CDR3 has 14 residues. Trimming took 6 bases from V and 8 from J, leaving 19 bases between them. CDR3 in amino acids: CASRHPGRESEAFF. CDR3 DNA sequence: TGTGCCAGCAGGCACCCGGGACGGGAGTCGGAAGCTTTCTTT.

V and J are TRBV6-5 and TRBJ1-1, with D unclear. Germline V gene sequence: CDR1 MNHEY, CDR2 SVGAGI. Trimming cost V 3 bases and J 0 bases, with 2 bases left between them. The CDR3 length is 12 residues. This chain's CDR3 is CASSYMNTEAFF. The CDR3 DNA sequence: TGTGCCAGCAGTTATATGAACACTGAAGCTTTCTTT.

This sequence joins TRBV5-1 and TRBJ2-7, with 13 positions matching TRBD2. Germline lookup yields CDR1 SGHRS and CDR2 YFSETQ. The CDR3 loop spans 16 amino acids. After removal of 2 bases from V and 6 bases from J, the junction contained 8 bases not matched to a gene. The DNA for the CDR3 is TGCGCCAGCAGCTTAAACGAACTAGCGGGGGGGCTCGAGCAGTACTTC. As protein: CASSLNELAGGLEQYF.

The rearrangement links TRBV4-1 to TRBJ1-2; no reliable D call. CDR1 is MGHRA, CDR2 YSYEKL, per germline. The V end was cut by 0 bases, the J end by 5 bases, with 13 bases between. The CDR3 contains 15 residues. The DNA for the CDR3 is TGCGCCAGCAGCCAAGAAAGGGAGGGAGGATATGGCTACACCTTC. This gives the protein CASSQEREGGYGYTF.

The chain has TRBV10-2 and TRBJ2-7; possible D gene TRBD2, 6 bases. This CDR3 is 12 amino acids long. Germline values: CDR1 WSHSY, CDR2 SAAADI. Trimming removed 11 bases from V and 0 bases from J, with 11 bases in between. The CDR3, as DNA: TGCGCCTGCCGGGACTCCTCCTACGAGCAGTACTTC. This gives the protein CACRDSSYEQYF.

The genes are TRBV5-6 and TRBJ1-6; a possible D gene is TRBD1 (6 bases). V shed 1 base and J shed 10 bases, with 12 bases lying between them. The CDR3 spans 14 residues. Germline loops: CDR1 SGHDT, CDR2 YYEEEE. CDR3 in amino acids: CASSLSQGSSPLHF. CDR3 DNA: TGTGCCAGCAGCTTGTCACAGGGTAGCTCACCCCTCCACTTT.

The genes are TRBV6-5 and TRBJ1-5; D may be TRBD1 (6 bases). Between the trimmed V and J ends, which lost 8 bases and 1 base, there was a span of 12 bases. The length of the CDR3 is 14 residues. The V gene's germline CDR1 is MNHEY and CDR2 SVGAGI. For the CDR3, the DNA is TGTGCCAGCCGAGACAGGTTGAGCAATCAGCCCCAGCATTTT. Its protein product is CASRDRLSNQPQHF.

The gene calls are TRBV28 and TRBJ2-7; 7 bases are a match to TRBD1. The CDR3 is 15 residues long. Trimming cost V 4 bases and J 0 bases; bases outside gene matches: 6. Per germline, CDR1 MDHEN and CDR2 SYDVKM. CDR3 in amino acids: CASSYLGQNSYEQYF. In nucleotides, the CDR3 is TGTGCCAGCAGTTACCTGGGACAGAACTCCTACGAGCAGTACTTC. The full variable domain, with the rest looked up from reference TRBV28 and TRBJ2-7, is DVKVTQSSRYLVKRTGEKVFLECVQDMDHENMFWYRQDPGLGLRLIYFSYDVKMKEKGDIPEGYSVSREKKERFSLILESASTNQTSMYLCASSYLGQNSYEQYFGPGTRLTVT.

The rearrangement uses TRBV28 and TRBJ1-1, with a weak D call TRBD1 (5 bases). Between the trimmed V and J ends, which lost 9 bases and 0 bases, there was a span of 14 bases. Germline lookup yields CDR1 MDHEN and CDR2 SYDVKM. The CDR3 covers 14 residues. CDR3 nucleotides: TGTGCCAGTGGGGCGGTCTCTTTGAACACTGAAGCTTTCTTT. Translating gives CASGAVSLNTEAFF.

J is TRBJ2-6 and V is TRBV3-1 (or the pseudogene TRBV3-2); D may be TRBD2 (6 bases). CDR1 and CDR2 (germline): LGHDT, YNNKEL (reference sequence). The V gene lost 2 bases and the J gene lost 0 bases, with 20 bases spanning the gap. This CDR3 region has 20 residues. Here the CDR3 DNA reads TGTGCCAGCAGCCAAAAAGGGTCGGAGCGGGTGCCCTCTGGGGCCAACGTCCTGACTTTC. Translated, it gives CASSQKGSERVPSGANVLTF.

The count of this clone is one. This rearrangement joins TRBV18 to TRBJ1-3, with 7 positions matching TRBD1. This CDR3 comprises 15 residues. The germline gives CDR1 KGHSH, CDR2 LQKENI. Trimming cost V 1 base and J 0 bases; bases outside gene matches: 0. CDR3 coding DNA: TGTGCCAGCTCACCACGACAGGGCTCTGGAAACACCATATATTTT. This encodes CASSPRQGSGNTIYF.

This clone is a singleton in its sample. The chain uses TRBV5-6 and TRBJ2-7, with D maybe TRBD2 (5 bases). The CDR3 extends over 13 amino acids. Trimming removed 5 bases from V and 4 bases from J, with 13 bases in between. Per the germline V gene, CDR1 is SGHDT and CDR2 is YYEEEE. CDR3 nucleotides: TGTGCCAGCAGGAACTGGAGAGGGTACGAGCAGTACTTC. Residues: CASRNWRGYEQYF.

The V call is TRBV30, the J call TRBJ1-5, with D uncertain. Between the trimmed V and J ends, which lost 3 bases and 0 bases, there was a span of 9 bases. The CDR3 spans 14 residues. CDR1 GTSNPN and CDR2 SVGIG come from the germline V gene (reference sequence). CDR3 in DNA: TGTGCCTGGAGCGGTCCTTATAGCAATCAGCCCCAGCATTTT. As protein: CAWSGPYSNQPQHF.

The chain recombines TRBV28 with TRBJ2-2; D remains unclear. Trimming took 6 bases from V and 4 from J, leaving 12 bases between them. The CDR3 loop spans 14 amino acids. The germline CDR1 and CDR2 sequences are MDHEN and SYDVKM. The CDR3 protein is CASREPGLTGELFF. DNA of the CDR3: TGTGCCAGCAGGGAACCGGGTCTCACCGGGGAGCTGTTTTTT.

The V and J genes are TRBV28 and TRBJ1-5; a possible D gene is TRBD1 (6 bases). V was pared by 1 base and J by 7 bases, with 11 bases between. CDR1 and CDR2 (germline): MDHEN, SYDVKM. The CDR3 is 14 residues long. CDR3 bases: TGTGCCAGCAGTTTATTGACAGGTTTACAGCCCCAGCATTTT. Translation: CASSLLTGLQPQHF.

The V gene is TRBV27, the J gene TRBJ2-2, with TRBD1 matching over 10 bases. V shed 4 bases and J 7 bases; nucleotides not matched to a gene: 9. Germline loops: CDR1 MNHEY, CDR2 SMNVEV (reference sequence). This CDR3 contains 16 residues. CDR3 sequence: CASSSSSTGGLGELFF. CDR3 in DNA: TGTGCCAGCAGTTCCTCCTCGACAGGGGGCCTCGGGGAGCTGTTTTTT.

The CDR3 nucleotides read TGTGCCATCAGTGAGTCCTTCGGGACACATACGCAGTATTTT. Translation gives CAISESFGTHTQYF. The V and J genes are TRBV10-3 and TRBJ2-3, with TRBD1 as a possible D gene (6 bases). With 0 bases removed from V and 7 bases from J, the gap between germline ends came to 11 bases. The CDR3 covers 14 residues. CDR1 ENHRY and CDR2 SYGVKD come from the germline V gene.

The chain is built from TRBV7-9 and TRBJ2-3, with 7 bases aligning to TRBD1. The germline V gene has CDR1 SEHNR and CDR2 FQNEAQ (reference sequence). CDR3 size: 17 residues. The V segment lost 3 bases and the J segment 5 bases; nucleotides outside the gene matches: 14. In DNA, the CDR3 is TGTGCCAGCAGCTTTGGGACAGCAAACCCTAGGGGAGATACGCAGTATTTT. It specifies CASSFGTANPRGDTQYF. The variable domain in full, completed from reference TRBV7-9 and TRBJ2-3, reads DTGVSQNPRHKITKRGQNVTFRCDPISEHNRLYWYRQTLGQGPEFLTYFQNEAQLEKSRLLSDRFSAERPKGSFSTLEIQRTEQGDSAMYLCASSFGTANPRGDTQYFGPGTRLTVL.

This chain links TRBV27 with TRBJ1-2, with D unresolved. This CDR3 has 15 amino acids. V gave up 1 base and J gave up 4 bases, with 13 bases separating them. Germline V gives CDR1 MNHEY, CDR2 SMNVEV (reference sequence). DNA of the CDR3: TGTGCCAGCAGTTTATTTCCGGGGTCTTCCTATGGCTACACCTTC. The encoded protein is CASSLFPGSSYGYTF.

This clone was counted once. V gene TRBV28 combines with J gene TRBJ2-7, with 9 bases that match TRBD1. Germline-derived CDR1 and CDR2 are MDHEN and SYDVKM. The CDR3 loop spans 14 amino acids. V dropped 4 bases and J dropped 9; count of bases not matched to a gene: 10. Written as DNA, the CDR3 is TGTGCCAGCAGTTCCCCCGGGACAGGGATATGGCAGTACTTC. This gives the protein CASSSPGTGIWQYF.

CDR3 DNA sequence: TGTGCCAGTAGTACCAATAGACAGGGGAACACAGATACGCAGTATTTT. It translates to CASSTNRQGNTDTQYF. V is TRBV19 and J is TRBJ2-3; 8 nucleotides align to TRBD1. J was trimmed by 2 bases and V by 4 bases; bases with no gene match: 8. CDR3 length: 16 residues. Germline-derived CDR1 and CDR2 are LNHDA and SQIVND (reference sequence).